Listed below are T cell receptor beta chains from one sample, sequenced in a study of early T cells in non-severe SARS-CoV-2 infection. MiXCR was run by TCRdb on the 5' RACE reads, yielding one entry per CDR3 protein. The sample holds 35,000 to 45,000 distinct CDR3 sequences; about 6.5% are singletons and the top ten take about 20%. The source material was whole blood, sampled at baseline. Receptor source: an adult who was a healthcare worker with PCR-confirmed SARS-CoV-2 infection or an uninfected control (not recorded which). CDR3s include the opening cysteine and the closing phenylalanine or tryptophan. D genes are given only for firm matches. The size of a clone is reported for some rows only, either as once, few or many, or as a class for expanded clones.

>.|many|TRBJ2-2|TRBV28
CASSLWTRELFF
TGTGCCAGCAGTTTATGGACCCGGGAGCTGTTTTTT
>TRBD2|once|TRBJ2-3|TRBV6-6
CASSFSLAGARTDTQYF
TGTGCCAGCAGTTTTAGTCTAGCGGGGGCCCGCACAGATACGCAGTATTTT
>.|few|TRBJ2-3|TRBV7-9
CASKWASTDTQYF
TGTGCCAGCAAGTGGGCGAGCACAGATACGCAGTATTTT
>TRBD1|.|TRBJ2-7|TRBV6-5
CASSNGQGIYEQYF
TGTGCCAGCAGTAACGGACAGGGGATCTACGAGCAGTACTTC
>TRBD1|.|TRBJ2-7|TRBV2
CASNMGTGGNEQYF
TGTGCCAGCAATATGGGGACAGGGGGGAACGAGCAGTACTTC
>.|.|TRBJ1-3|TRBV9
CASSQAESGNTIYF
TGTGCCAGCTCCCAAGCGGAATCTGGAAACACCATATATTTT
>.|many|TRBJ1-2|TRBV11-2
CASSPTQVRTRGYTF
TGTGCCAGCAGCCCGACCCAGGTCCGAACCCGTGGCTACACCTTC
>.|many|TRBJ2-3|TRBV6-5
CASTPGLTDTQYF
TGTGCCAGCACCCCGGGCCTCACAGATACGCAGTATTTT
>.|many|TRBJ1-4|TRBV2
CASSVDTVTNEKLFF
TGTGCCAGCAGTGTTGATACTGTTACTAATGAAAAACTGTTTTTT
>TRBD1|many|TRBJ2-7|TRBV20-1
CSATGTDNYEQYF
TGCAGTGCCACCGGGACAGACAATTACGAGCAGTACTTC
>.|.|TRBJ2-5|TRBV12-3/TRBV12-4
CASSRANQETQYF
TGTGCCAGCAGTAGGGCAAACCAAGAGACCCAGTACTTC
>TRBD2|many|TRBJ2-5|TRBV12-3/TRBV12-4
CASSSSSGQETQYF
TGTGCCAGCAGTTCTTCTAGCGGCCAAGAGACCCAGTACTTC
>TRBD1|.|TRBJ2-7|TRBV12-3/TRBV12-4
CASSRQGAGEQYF
TGTGCCAGCAGTAGACAGGGGGCGGGCGAGCAGTACTTC
>TRBD2|few|TRBJ2-7|TRBV3-1
CASSRSPGLVLGEQYF
TGTGCCAGCAGCCGATCTCCGGGACTAGTACTCGGCGAGCAGTACTTC
>.|many|TRBJ2-5|TRBV11-2
CASSLDPTSLETQYF
TGTGCCAGCAGCTTAGATCCGACTAGTCTCGAGACCCAGTACTTC
>.|many|TRBJ2-3|TRBV2
CASNERVRQDTQYF
TGTGCCAGCAATGAGAGGGTTCGACAAGATACGCAGTATTTT
>TRBD2|few|TRBJ2-5|TRBV10-3
CAIFRTRSETQYF
TGTGCCATCTTCCGGACTAGATCGGAGACCCAGTACTTC
>TRBD2|many|TRBJ2-1|TRBV11-2
CASSLLTGGVNEQFF
TGTGCCAGCAGCCTCTTGACGGGAGGGGTGAATGAGCAGTTCTTC
>TRBD1|.|TRBJ1-1|TRBV4-3
CASSQEGDRNTEAFF
TGCGCCAGCAGCCAAGAAGGGGACAGAAACACTGAAGCTTTCTTT
>.|many|TRBJ2-7|TRBV11-1
CASSRTEFYEQYF
TGTGCCAGCAGCCGGACGGAATTCTACGAGCAGTACTTC
>.|many|TRBJ1-1|TRBV7-9
CASSPLNTEAFF
TGTGCCAGCAGCCCGCTCAACACTGAAGCTTTCTTT
>.|.|TRBJ2-4|TRBV7-2
CARGGGLAKNIQYF
TGTGCCCGAGGGGGGGGCCTGGCCAAAAACATTCAGTACTTC
>.|.|TRBJ2-3|TRBV4-1
CASSQDKGTDTQYF
TGCGCCAGCAGCCAAGATAAGGGGACAGATACGCAGTATTTT
>TRBD1|many|TRBJ1-5|TRBV7-8
CASTHGQGENQPQHF
TGTGCCAGCACCCATGGACAGGGTGAGAATCAGCCCCAGCATTTT